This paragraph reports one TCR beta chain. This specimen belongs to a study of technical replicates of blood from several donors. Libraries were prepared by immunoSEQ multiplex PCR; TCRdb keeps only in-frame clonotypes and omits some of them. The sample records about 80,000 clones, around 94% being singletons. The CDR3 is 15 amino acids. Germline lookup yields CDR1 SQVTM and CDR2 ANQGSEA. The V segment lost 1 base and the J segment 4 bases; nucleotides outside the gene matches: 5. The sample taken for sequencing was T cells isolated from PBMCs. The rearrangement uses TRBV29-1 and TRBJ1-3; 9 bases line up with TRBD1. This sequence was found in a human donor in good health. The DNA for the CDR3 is TGCAGCGTTGAAGGGACAGGGGAAGAAGGAAACACCATATATTTT. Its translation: CSVEGTGEEGNTIYF.